Listed below are T cell receptor beta chains from one sample, sequenced in a study of T cell repertoires in cytomegalovirus infection. No antigen has been identified for these receptors. Using its own MiXCR run on the reads, TCRdb lists one record per CDR3 protein. The data contain around 340,000 distinct CDR3 sequences, 29% of them singletons. Sequenced here: cultured PBMCs, sampled from culture after CMV antigen stimulation. These TCRs come from a human donor in good health (CMV status not recorded). Some clones in this sample may be carry-over from other donors' samples. Each CDR3 is given without its conserved first and last residue.

TRBJ2-5	TRBV7-8	ASSRGRVQETQY
TRBJ2-4	TRBV7-9	ASSLGGVVRNIQY
TRBJ1-5	TRBV12-3/TRBV12-4	ASSGLGPQH
TRBJ2-2	TRBV7-8	ASSSALVGGTSGELF
TRBJ1-2	TRBV5-4	ASSLREYAYGYT
TRBJ1-2	TRBV7-9	ASSLEWPGRNYGYT
TRBJ1-1	TRBV4-1	ASSRASWGISPMNTEAF
TRBJ2-5	TRBV12-3/TRBV12-4	ASSLKAGGFSETQY
TRBJ1-5	TRBV6-1	ASNLNRDSRQPQH
TRBJ1-5	TRBV28	ASTFRRGRGSVSNQPQH
TRBJ2-3	TRBV7-2	ASSRAVSDTQY
TRBJ1-2	TRBV12-3/TRBV12-4	ASSFHWPDSDYGYT
TRBJ2-3	TRBV24-1	ATSDHTYTDTQY
TRBJ1-1	TRBV5-1	ASSLFPGWVEAF
TRBJ1-2	TRBV6-2/TRBV6-3	ASSYARGDYGYT
TRBJ2-3	TRBV12-3/TRBV12-4	ASSSGVADTQY
TRBJ2-6	TRBV11-2	ASRVPGSGANVLT
TRBJ2-3	TRBV11-3	ASSLTGGHDTQY
TRBJ1-1	TRBV9	ASSVDPSTGVTTEAF
TRBJ2-7	TRBV7-8	ASSRSGAPRSYEQY
TRBJ2-3	TRBV4-3	ASSQVPIKQY
TRBJ2-3	TRBV24-1	ATSDFRTDTQY
TRBJ2-3	TRBV11-2	ASSLTGTGTTDTQY
TRBJ2-1	TRBV18	ASSPGLLYAYNEQF
TRBJ2-7	TRBV6-1	ATVGGLPYEQY
TRBJ1-2	TRBV6-5	ASKTQGALYGYT
TRBJ2-3	TRBV20-1	SARDNTGLAGLSTDTQY
TRBJ2-7	TRBV2	ASTRDRGEQY
TRBJ2-7	TRBV7-6	ASSHKGLAVGEQY
TRBJ1-1	TRBV4-1	ASSQKSGGWNTEAF
TRBJ1-2	TRBV20-1	SARGQGSIYGYT
TRBJ2-5	TRBV2	ASTPTLQETQY
TRBJ1-1	TRBV9	ASSGGVLTEAF
TRBJ1-5	TRBV19	ASTTWRDSYNQPQH
TRBJ1-4	TRBV2	ASTGGNNEKLF
TRBJ2-2	TRBV6-1	ASRGGASNTGELF
TRBJ1-1	TRBV4-2	ASSQEEDRDTEAF
TRBJ1-4	TRBV7-8	ASSLIRGEKGMF
TRBJ2-2	TRBV19	ASRNRGGNTGELF
TRBJ2-5	TRBV20-1	SALGGGRETQY
TRBJ1-5	TRBV11-2	ASSLDSVGQPQH
TRBJ2-4	TRBV3-1	ASSQQTHIQY
TRBJ2-1	TRBV7-3	ASSLTPSGIQF
TRBJ1-6	TRBV18	ASSPDSRSYNSPLH
TRBJ2-3	TRBV7-6	ASSWGEADTQY
TRBJ2-7	TRBV27	ASSGGTGYEQY
TRBJ2-7	TRBV18	ASSPGTDAYEQY
TRBJ1-1	TRBV27	ASSLWAGGPEAF
TRBJ1-3	TRBV6-1	ASSTLGTRGNTIY
TRBJ2-1	TRBV20-1	SAKASGSYNEQF
TRBJ2-7	TRBV12-3/TRBV12-4	ASSFYGGGTGVYEQY
TRBJ2-7	TRBV7-9	ASSLAGSYYEQY
TRBJ1-1	TRBV6-2/TRBV6-3	ASSDQGGNTEAF